The T cell receptor (beta chain) under discussion was sequenced for a study of shared clonotypes between healthy human individuals. The CDR3 contains 15 residues. V was shortened by 2 bases and J by 1 base, with 9 bases between the two germline ends. Germline V lookup: CDR1 SGDLS, CDR2 YYNGEE. As to this clone: What it binds is unknown.

From CD4+ cells came CD45RA+ naive and CD45RA-negative memory subsets. Sequenced by immunoSEQ multiplex PCR; TCRdb stores in-frame clones only, minus some. Of about 980,000 clones listed, approximately 80% were seen once; the top ten hold about 1.5%. Study observations and caveats: Incomplete sequencing of sorted subsets was indicated by rarefaction despite large depth. A small donor pool kept down the genetic and exposure-history diversity that was represented. Around 5% was the fraction of naive CD4 clonotypes found shared across a handful of donors.

What was sequenced was memory CD4+ T cells sorted from blood. Subset denoted: CD45RA-negative fraction. The sequence was collected from a man aged 18 to 29 in good health. The genes are TRBV9 and TRBJ2-2; the D gene is possibly TRBD2 (5 bases). The CDR3 nucleotides read TGTGCCAGCAGCGTTAGCGTACTGAACACCGGGGAGCTGTTTTTT. Its protein is CASSVSVLNTGELFF. The full variable domain, rest sourced from reference TRBV9 and TRBJ2-2, is DSGVTQTPKHLITATGQRVTLRCSPRSGDLSVYWYQQSLDQGLQFLIQYYNGEERAKGNILERFSAQQFPDLHSELNLSSLELGDSALYFCASSVSVLNTGELFFGEGSRLTVL.